This is a list of T cell receptor beta chains from one sample in a study of lymphopenia after photon versus proton radiotherapy. Using immunoSEQ multiplex PCR, the repertoire was profiled, and TCRdb retains in-frame clones only, with some absent. The sample lists about 22,000 clones; about nine tenths were seen once. The sample was peripheral blood, taken from a patient treated with proton-based radiotherapy. The receptors derive from a woman aged 65 to 85 with pancreatic cancer. Some clones in this sample may be carry-over from other donors' samples. Each CDR3 is given with its conserved first and last residue. D genes are given only for firm matches.

V	J	D	CDR3
TRBV11-1	TRBJ2-3	TRBD2	CASSPRLAGLRDTQYF
TRBV4-2	TRBJ2-1	TRBD2	CASSQDLAGDDEQFF
TRBV15	TRBJ2-7	TRBD1	CATSSYRGRNEQYF
TRBV18	TRBJ2-7	TRBD1	CASSLGQGPSYEQYF
TRBV28	TRBJ1-5	TRBD1	CASSLLAGGQPQHF
TRBV6-1	TRBJ2-1	.	CASSEIAGFGTITYNEQFF
TRBV14	TRBJ1-1	.	CASSQLRDTEAFF
TRBV30	TRBJ1-2	.	CAWSSGDDGYTF
TRBV30	TRBJ1-2	TRBD1	CAWRRGDRGVYGYTF
TRBV5-1	TRBJ2-7	TRBD1	CASSLDRRQYEQYF
TRBV7-2	TRBJ2-3	TRBD1	CASRGQDGTDTQYF
TRBV4-3	TRBJ2-2	.	CASSLSTLGGELFF
TRBV19	TRBJ1-5	.	CASSIDEGHRSNQPQHF
TRBV29-1	TRBJ2-1	TRBD2	CSVSTSGTPEQFF
TRBV25-1	TRBJ1-1	.	CASSERGNTEAFF
TRBV6-5	TRBJ1-3	.	CATASSSSSGNTIYF
TRBV29-1	TRBJ2-7	TRBD1	CSVDRTGQGHEQYF
TRBV6-4	TRBJ1-5	.	CASSDSAGGGPQHF
TRBV6-5	TRBJ1-2	.	CASSYDGNYGYTF
TRBV13	TRBJ1-1	.	CASSLTGNTEAFF
TRBV7-3	TRBJ2-1	TRBD2	CASSPSGGVNEQFF
TRBV7-8	TRBJ2-1	TRBD2	CASSLARLAAYNEQFF
TRBV6-1	TRBJ1-4	TRBD1	CASSGQGAANEKLFF
TRBV9	TRBJ1-2	TRBD1	CASSRRTGSGYGYTF
TRBV4-1	TRBJ2-5	TRBD2	CASSQEGTSGSETQYF
TRBV30	TRBJ2-7	.	CAWSSSYRVSYEQYF
TRBV27	TRBJ1-1	.	CASRLQMNTEAFF
TRBV5-6	TRBJ2-7	TRBD1	CASSSTGVHEQYF
TRBV4-2	TRBJ2-1	TRBD2	CASSQVSGRRDNEQFF
TRBV7-2	TRBJ2-1	.	CASSPHNEQFF
TRBV5-5	TRBJ2-7	.	CASSLWGEDEQYF
TRBV7-9	TRBJ1-5	TRBD1	CASSLGTVNQPQHF
TRBV5-4	TRBJ2-7	.	CASSLSSYEQYF
TRBV10-3	TRBJ2-3	TRBD2	CAISEASGGRTDTQYF
TRBV2	TRBJ1-1	.	CASKFTRTTQGGGMNTEAFF
TRBV4-3	TRBJ2-1	TRBD2	CASSQVPLAGGGNEQFF
TRBV10-1	TRBJ1-1	.	CASSDRHEAFF
TRBV27	TRBJ1-1	.	CASSLRPQGNTEAFF
TRBV5-5	TRBJ2-1	TRBD2	CASSFVLLTSGPSSYNEQFF
TRBV7-6	TRBJ2-3	TRBD2	CASSSRSSGATDTQYF
TRBV7-7	TRBJ2-1	TRBD2	CASSLGLAGGSSYNEQFF
TRBV9	TRBJ1-5	.	CASSVGQQDQPQHF
TRBV10-1	TRBJ1-1	.	CASSHAGLRTEAFF
TRBV19	TRBJ1-2	TRBD1	CASSIQGANYGYTF
TRBV4-2	TRBJ2-7	TRBD2	CASSQDLAGVGDPGEQYF
TRBV6-5	TRBJ1-5	.	CASSSDSFNQPQHF